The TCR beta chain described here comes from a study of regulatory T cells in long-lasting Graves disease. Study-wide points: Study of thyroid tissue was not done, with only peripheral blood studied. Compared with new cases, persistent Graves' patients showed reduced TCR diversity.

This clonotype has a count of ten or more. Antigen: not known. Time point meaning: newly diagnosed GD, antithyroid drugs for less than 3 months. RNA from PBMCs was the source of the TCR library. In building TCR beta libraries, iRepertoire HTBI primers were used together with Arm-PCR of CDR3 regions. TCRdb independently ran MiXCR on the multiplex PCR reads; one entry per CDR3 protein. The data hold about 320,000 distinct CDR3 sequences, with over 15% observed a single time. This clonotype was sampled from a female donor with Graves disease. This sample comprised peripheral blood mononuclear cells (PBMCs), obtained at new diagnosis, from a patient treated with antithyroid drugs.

The CDR3, as DNA: TGCGCCAGCAGCTTTTTCAGTTGGGGGGGGCTAGGGAATCAGCCCCAGCATTTT. It codes for CASSFFSWGGLGNQPQHF. The rearrangement joins TRBV10-1 to TRBJ1-5; tentatively, D is TRBD1 (6 bases). Per germline, CDR1 WNHNN and CDR2 SYGVQD (reference sequence). The ends were cut back, 6 bases at V and 4 bases at J, with 25 bases in the middle. This CDR3 is 18 amino acids long.